These 27 T cell receptor beta chains were all obtained from the same sample, sequenced in a study of regulatory T cells in long-lasting Graves disease. The time point was: persistent/refractory GD, antithyroid drugs over 5 years with positive TRAb. Extracted RNA from PBMCs served as the source of the TCR library. The TCR beta library used iRepertoire HTBI primers with Arm-PCR amplification of CDR3. TCRdb re-called the multiplex PCR reads with MiXCR, one entry per CDR3 protein. The data contain roughly 700,000 distinct CDR3 sequences, approximately 31% of them singletons. This sample comprised peripheral blood mononuclear cells (PBMCs), obtained when the disease was refractory, from a patient treated with antithyroid drugs. Receptors were obtained from a female donor with Graves disease.

Points on this clonotype: A much bigger clone sits one base away, suggesting this may be a read error. The CDR3 DNA sequence: TGTGCCAGCAGTTTATTATCTAGCGTCAGCTCCTACGAGCGGTACTTC. Translated, it gives CASSLLSSVSSYERYF. The chain combines TRBV27 with TRBJ2-7, with D possibly matching TRBD2 (6 bases). This CDR3 comprises 16 residues. Germline values: CDR1 MNHEY, CDR2 SMNVEV (reference sequence).

The chain recombines TRBV15 with TRBJ1-3; the D is unclear. CDR3 length: 13 residues. Deletions cut 2 bases from V and 2 bases from J, with 4 bases between. In germline, CDR1 is LNHNV, CDR2 YYDKDF (reference sequence). The chain's CDR3 is CATSRPTGNTIYF. The CDR3 DNA reads TGTGCCACCAGCAGACCTACTGGAAACACCATATATTTT. Supplemented by reference TRBV15 and TRBJ1-3, the full variable domain reads DAMVIQNPRYQVTQFGKPVTLSCSQTLNHNVMYWYQQKSSQAPKLLFHYYDKDFNNEADTPDNFQSRRPNTSFCFLDIRSPGLGDTAMYLCATSRPTGNTIYFGEGSWLTVV.

The table lists this clonotype with a few counts. CDR3 loop: CASSSSGTSYSYEQYF. In nucleotides, the CDR3 is TGTGCCAGCAGCTCATCCGGGACTAGCTACTCCTACGAGCAGTACTTC. J is TRBJ2-7 and V is TRBV13; 9 bases match TRBD2. There are 16 residues in the CDR3. The germline V gene has CDR1 PRHDT and CDR2 FYEKMQ (reference sequence). The V gene end was trimmed by 4 bases and the J gene end by 0 bases; junction bases not matched to a gene: 7.

This clonotype was found a few times. The chain joins TRBV2 to TRBJ1-1, with 7 bases that match TRBD1. After removal of 6 bases from V and 7 bases from J, the junction contained 5 bases not matched to a gene. Looked up from germline, CDR1 is SNHLY and CDR2 is FYNNEI. The CDR3 consists of 12 residues. CDR3 sequence (DNA): TGTGCCAGCAGAGGACAGGCCAATGAAGCTTTCTTT. Translation: CASRGQANEAFF.

Only a few counts were recorded for this clonotype. This sequence joins TRBV14 and TRBJ1-2; TRBD1 agrees at 8 bases. Germline V lookup: CDR1 SGHDN, CDR2 FVKESK. The CDR3 is 13 residues long. Trimming took 6 bases from V and 7 from J; bases not matched to a gene: 7. CDR3 in amino acids: CASSRQGPIGYTF. The CDR3 DNA sequence: TGTGCCAGCAGTCGACAGGGGCCCATTGGCTACACCTTC.

This sequence joins TRBV6-2 or TRBV6-3 and TRBJ1-1; 10 nucleotides line up with TRBD1. Looked up from germline, CDR1 is MNHEY and CDR2 is SVGEGT. V lost 2 bases and J lost 4; bases outside the gene matches: 4. The CDR3 is made up of 15 amino acids. The CDR3 sequence: CASSYRQGAGTEAFF. In nucleotides, the CDR3 is TGTGCCAGCAGTTACAGACAGGGGGCCGGCACTGAAGCTTTCTTT.

At least ten counts were recorded for this clonotype. The rearrangement links TRBV28 to TRBJ2-2, with D possibly matching TRBD1 (6 bases). There are 14 residues in the CDR3. Per the germline V gene, CDR1 is MDHEN and CDR2 is SYDVKM. Trimming cost V 6 bases and J 8 bases, with 16 bases left between them. The CDR3 loop is CASSITGQLGELFF. The CDR3 coding sequence is TGTGCCAGCAGCATCACGGGACAATTGGGGGAGCTGTTTTTT.

This clonotype was recorded many times. This chain uses TRBV2 with TRBJ1-1; D is unresolved. The CDR3 is 12 amino acids. Germline loops: CDR1 SNHLY, CDR2 FYNNEI. V was shortened by 3 bases and J by 10 bases, with 12 bases between the two germline ends. The CDR3 reads CASSESLGIAFF. The CDR3 coding sequence is TGTGCCAGCAGTGAGTCCCTGGGGATAGCTTTCTTT.

This clonotype was observed a few times. The chain links TRBV30 to TRBJ1-1; unclear D gene. This CDR3 comprises 13 residues. V lost 8 bases to trimming and J lost 5 bases, with 18 bases between them. Germline V gene lookup returns CDR1 GTSNPN and CDR2 SVGIG (reference sequence). DNA of the CDR3: TGTGCCAGAGACTCCTTCTCGGGGACTGAAGCTTTCTTT. Protein sequence: CARDSFSGTEAFF.

The V and J genes are TRBV7-9 and TRBJ2-5; D is possibly TRBD2 (6 bases). V was pared by 1 base and J by 5 bases, with 11 bases between. Germline CDR1 reads SEHNR; CDR2 reads FQNEAQ (reference sequence). The CDR3 consists of 14 residues. The CDR3 bases are TGTGCCAGCAGCTTAGGACTAGGCGGGGAGACCCAGTACTTC. Residues: CASSLGLGGETQYF. Combining the CDR3 with reference TRBV7-9 and TRBJ2-5 gives the whole variable domain DTGVSQNPRHKITKRGQNVTFRCDPISEHNRLYWYRQTLGQGPEFLTYFQNEAQLEKSRLLSDRFSAERPKGSFSTLEIQRTEQGDSAMYLCASSLGLGGETQYFGPGTRLLVL.

This clonotype appeared a few times. The gene calls are TRBV6-1 and TRBJ1-2; D possibly corresponds to TRBD1 (6 bases). Germline V gene data show CDR1 as MNHNS and CDR2 as SASEGT. The V gene lost 11 bases and the J gene lost 5 bases, with 18 bases spanning the gap. The CDR3 covers 13 residues. The CDR3 sequence is CAGTRGGGYGYTF. The CDR3 nucleotides read TGTGCCGGGACCAGGGGAGGGGGGTATGGCTACACCTTC.

This chain connects TRBV18 to TRBJ1-1; D remains unclear. Germline values: CDR1 KGHSH, CDR2 LQKENI. V was trimmed by 1 base and J by 5 bases, leaving 11 bases between them. This CDR3 has 14 amino acids. CDR3 bases: TGTGCCAGCTCACCACAGGGTTCACGGACTGAAGCTTTCTTT. Translating gives CASSPQGSRTEAFF.

V is TRBV5-1 and J is TRBJ2-7; the D gene is possibly TRBD2 (5 bases). Germline values: CDR1 SGHRS, CDR2 YFSETQ. The CDR3 spans 14 residues. Trimming stripped 3 bases from V and 5 bases from J, with 15 bases between. The CDR3 bases are TGCGCCAGCAGCTCGGGGTTATCAGCGGACGAGCAGTACTTC. It translates to CASSSGLSADEQYF.

This clonotype was seen more than once but under ten times. The chain has TRBV27 and TRBJ1-2; tentatively, D is TRBD1 (5 bases). Germline values: CDR1 MNHEY, CDR2 SMNVEV (reference sequence). The V and J ends lost 6 bases and 8 bases respectively, with 19 bases between them. The CDR3 sequence is 14 residues long. CDR3 sequence reads: CASRTSPGRDGYTF. The CDR3 region has the DNA TGTGCCAGCAGGACCTCCCCCGGCCGGGACGGCTACACCTTC.

The chain uses TRBV11-2 and TRBJ2-1, with TRBD2 matching over 7 bases. CDR1 and CDR2 from the germline V gene are SGHAT and FQNNGV. The CDR3 length is 16 residues. V was clipped by 1 base and J by 2 bases; unmatched bases: 5. CDR3 sequence: CASSLAASGTYNEQFF. DNA for the CDR3: TGTGCCAGCAGCTTAGCCGCCAGCGGGACCTACAATGAGCAGTTCTTC. Full variable domain (outside the CDR3, taken from reference TRBV11-2 and TRBJ2-1): EAGVAQSPRYKIIEKRQSVAFWCNPISGHATLYWYQQILGQGPKLLIQFQNNGVVDDSQLPKDRFSAERLKGVDSTLKIQPAKLEDSAVYLCASSLAASGTYNEQFFGPGTRLTVL.

The CDR3 protein is CASSREQYF. CDR3 sequence (DNA): TGTGCCAGCAGTCGAGAGCAGTACTTC. J is TRBJ2-7 and V is TRBV2, with D unresolved. Germline V gives CDR1 SNHLY, CDR2 FYNNEI. The CDR3 is made up of 9 amino acids. V lost 5 bases to trimming and J lost 7 bases, with 3 bases between them.

This clonotype was seen at least ten times. This chain uses TRBV12-3 or TRBV12-4 with TRBJ2-7; TRBD2 aligns across 8 bases. This CDR3 spans 14 amino acids. V trimming: 6 bases; J trimming: 2 bases; junction bases outside the gene matches: 6. Here the CDR3 DNA reads TGTGCCAGCAGCCATAGCGGGACCACCTACGAGCAGTACTTC. Protein sequence: CASSHSGTTYEQYF.

The V call is TRBV19, the J call TRBJ1-1, with 10 bases aligning to TRBD1. The CDR3 runs 17 residues. Germline CDR1 is LNHDA and CDR2 is SQIVND (reference sequence). Unmatched junction bases numbered 10, after V lost 5 bases and J lost 1 base. CDR3 in DNA: TGTGCCAGTAGTCCGAGGACAGGGGGGACGGAGAACACTGAAGCTTTCTTT. Translating gives CASSPRTGGTENTEAFF.

The chain combines TRBV5-1 with TRBJ1-1; TRBD1 is a possible D gene (5 bases). Per the germline V gene, CDR1 is SGHRS and CDR2 is YFSETQ. V dropped 4 bases and J dropped 1 base, with 11 bases sitting between them. The CDR3 is 14 residues long. For the CDR3, the DNA is TGCGCCAGCAGCCCTACTACAGGGAACACTGAAGCTTTCTTT. Translating gives CASSPTTGNTEAFF.

This clonotype was recorded a few times. The gene calls are TRBV13 and TRBJ2-7, with 7 bases aligning to TRBD2. Germline loops: CDR1 PRHDT, CDR2 FYEKMQ (reference sequence). Trimming removed 4 bases from V and 0 bases from J; junction bases left unmatched: 9. The CDR3 length is 16 residues. The CDR3 sequence: CASSSLLAEHSYEQYF. CDR3 sequence (DNA): TGTGCCAGCAGCTCCCTCCTAGCGGAGCACTCCTACGAGCAGTACTTC.

This clonotype appeared a few times. The chain carries TRBV6-1 and TRBJ1-3; the match to TRBD1 covers 8 bases. V dropped 6 bases and J dropped 0; count of bases not matched to a gene: 4. The CDR3 sequence is 15 residues long. Germline CDR1 reads MNHNS; CDR2 reads SASEGT. CDR3 residues: CASRGTGSSGNTIYF. CDR3 DNA: TGTGCCAGCAGAGGGACAGGTAGCTCTGGAAACACCATATATTTT.

There are a few counts of this clonotype. J is TRBJ2-7 and V is TRBV6-5, with a weak D call TRBD2 (5 bases). The CDR3 has 13 residues. V gave up 2 bases and J gave up 4 bases, with 9 bases separating them. Germline CDR1 MNHEY, CDR2 SVGAGI. CDR3 residues: CASSYRLPYEQYF. The CDR3 nucleotides read TGTGCCAGCAGTTACCGACTACCATACGAGCAGTACTTC.

This chain joins TRBV30 and TRBJ2-2, with D perhaps TRBD1 (6 bases). The CDR3 is 13 amino acids. Germline V gives CDR1 GTSNPN, CDR2 SVGIG (reference sequence). The germline V and J ends were trimmed by 0 bases and 6 bases, with 8 bases remaining between them. The CDR3 here is CAWSVWGPGELFF. For the CDR3, the DNA is TGTGCCTGGAGTGTTTGGGGGCCCGGGGAGCTGTTTTTT.

V usage is TRBV10-2 and J usage is TRBJ1-5; possible D gene TRBD1, 6 bases. Germline CDR1 is WSHSY and CDR2 is SAAADI. CDR3 length: 17 amino acids. The germline V and J ends were trimmed by 7 bases and 2 bases, with 21 bases remaining between them. The CDR3 sequence is CASTPGGGGHGNQPQHF. The CDR3 nucleotides read TGCGCCAGCACCCCGGGAGGGGGGGGTCATGGCAATCAGCCCCAGCATTTT.

In this sample, this clonotype turned up many times. The CDR3 DNA follows: TGTGCCAGCAGCCACGAATTTACATCCTACGAGCAGTACTTC. Translating it yields CASSHEFTSYEQYF. This chain uses TRBV11-2 with TRBJ2-7, with D uncertain. The V gene lost 5 bases and the J gene lost 1 base, with 12 bases spanning the gap. CDR3 length: 14 amino acids. Germline CDR1 and CDR2: SGHAT and FQNNGV.

The rearrangement links TRBV10-3 to TRBJ2-1, with unresolved D. Germline assignment: CDR1 ENHRY and CDR2 SYGVKD. Trimming took 4 bases from V and 7 from J, leaving 11 bases between them. The CDR3 is 13 residues long. CDR3 sequence reads: CAISGGSPNEQFF. The CDR3 DNA reads as TGTGCCATCAGTGGGGGATCACCTAATGAGCAGTTCTTC.

Only a few counts were recorded for this clonotype. V is TRBV12-5 and J is TRBJ1-5; D not resolved. This CDR3 region has 13 residues. CDR1 is LGHNT, CDR2 FRNRAP, per germline. V was pared by 3 bases and J by 5 bases, with 8 bases between. The CDR3 sequence: CASGFGWDQPQHF. CDR3 in DNA: TGTGCTAGTGGTTTTGGATGGGATCAGCCCCAGCATTTT.